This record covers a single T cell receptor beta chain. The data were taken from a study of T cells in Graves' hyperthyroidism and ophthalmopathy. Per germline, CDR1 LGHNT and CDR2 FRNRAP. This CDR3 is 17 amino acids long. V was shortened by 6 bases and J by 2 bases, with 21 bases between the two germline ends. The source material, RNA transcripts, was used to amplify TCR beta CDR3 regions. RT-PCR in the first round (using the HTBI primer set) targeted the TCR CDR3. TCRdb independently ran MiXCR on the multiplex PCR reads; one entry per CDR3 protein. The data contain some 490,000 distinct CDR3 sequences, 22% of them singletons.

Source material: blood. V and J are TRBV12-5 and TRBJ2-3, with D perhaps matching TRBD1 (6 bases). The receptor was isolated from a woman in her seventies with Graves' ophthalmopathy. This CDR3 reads CASGPPPGPGATDTQYF. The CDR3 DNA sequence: TGTGCTAGTGGCCCCCCGCCCGGCCCAGGGGCCACAGATACGCAGTATTTT.